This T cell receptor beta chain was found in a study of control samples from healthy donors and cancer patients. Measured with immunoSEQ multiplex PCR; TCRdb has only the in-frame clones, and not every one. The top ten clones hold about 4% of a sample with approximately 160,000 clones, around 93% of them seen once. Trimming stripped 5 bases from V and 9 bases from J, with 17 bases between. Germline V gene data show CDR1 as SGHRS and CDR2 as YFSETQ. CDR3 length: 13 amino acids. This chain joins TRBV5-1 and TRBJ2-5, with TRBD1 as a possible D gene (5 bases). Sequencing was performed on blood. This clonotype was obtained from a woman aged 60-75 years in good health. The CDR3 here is CASRFDLQASQYF. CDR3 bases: TGCGCCAGCAGATTTGACTTACAGGCGTCCCAGTACTTC.